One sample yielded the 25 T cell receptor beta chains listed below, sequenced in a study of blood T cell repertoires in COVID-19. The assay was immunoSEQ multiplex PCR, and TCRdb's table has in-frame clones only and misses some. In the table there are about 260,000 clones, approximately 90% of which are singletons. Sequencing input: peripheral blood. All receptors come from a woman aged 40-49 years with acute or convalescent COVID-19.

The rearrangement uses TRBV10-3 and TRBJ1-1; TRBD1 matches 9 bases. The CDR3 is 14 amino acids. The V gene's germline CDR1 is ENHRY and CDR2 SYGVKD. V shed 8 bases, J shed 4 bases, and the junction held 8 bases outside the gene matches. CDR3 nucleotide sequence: TGTGCCATCGGGAACAGGGGGCAGGTCACTGAAGCTTTCTTT. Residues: CAIGNRGQVTEAFF.

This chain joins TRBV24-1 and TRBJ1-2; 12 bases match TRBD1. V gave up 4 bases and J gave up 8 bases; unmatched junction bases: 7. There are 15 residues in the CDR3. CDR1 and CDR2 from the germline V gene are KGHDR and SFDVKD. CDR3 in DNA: TGTGCCACCAGTGACCCGGGACAGGGGGCTGACGGCTACACCTTC. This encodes CATSDPGQGADGYTF.

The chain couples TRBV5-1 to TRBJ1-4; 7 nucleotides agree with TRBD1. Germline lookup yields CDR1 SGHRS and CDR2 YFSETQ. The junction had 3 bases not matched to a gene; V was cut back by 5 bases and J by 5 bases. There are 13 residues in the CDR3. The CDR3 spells CASRSGQNEKLFF. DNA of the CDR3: TGCGCCAGCAGATCGGGACAGAATGAAAAACTGTTTTTT.

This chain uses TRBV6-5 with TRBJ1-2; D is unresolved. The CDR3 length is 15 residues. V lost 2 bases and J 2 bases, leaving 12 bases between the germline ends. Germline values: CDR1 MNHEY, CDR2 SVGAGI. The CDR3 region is CASSYTAGGNYGYTF. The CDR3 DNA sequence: TGTGCCAGCAGTTACACGGCCGGCGGGAACTATGGCTACACCTTC.

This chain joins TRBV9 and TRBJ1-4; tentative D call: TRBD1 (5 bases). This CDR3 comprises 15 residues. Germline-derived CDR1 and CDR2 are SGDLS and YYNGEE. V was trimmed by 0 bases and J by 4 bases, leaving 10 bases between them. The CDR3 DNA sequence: TGTGCCAGCAGCGTAGCAGGGATGGGTAATGAAAAACTGTTTTTT. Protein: CASSVAGMGNEKLFF.

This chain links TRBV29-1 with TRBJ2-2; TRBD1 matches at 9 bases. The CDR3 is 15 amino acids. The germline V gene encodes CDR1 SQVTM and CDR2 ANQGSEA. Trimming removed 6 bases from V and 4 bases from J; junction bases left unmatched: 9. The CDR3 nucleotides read TGCAGCGTACCCGGACAGGGGAGTAGCACCGGGGAGCTGTTTTTT. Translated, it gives CSVPGQGSSTGELFF.

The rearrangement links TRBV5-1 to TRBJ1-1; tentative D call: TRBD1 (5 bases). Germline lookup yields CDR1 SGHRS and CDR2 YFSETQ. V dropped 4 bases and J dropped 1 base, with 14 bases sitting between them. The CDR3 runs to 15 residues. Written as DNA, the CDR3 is TGCGCCAGCAGCCCGGGGGGGATTCGGAACACTGAAGCTTTCTTT. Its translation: CASSPGGIRNTEAFF.

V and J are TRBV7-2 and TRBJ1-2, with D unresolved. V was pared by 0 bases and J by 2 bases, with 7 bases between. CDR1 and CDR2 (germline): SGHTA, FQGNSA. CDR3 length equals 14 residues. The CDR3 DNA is TGTGCCAGCAGCTTAGCCGGGGTAAACTATGGCTACACCTTC. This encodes CASSLAGVNYGYTF.

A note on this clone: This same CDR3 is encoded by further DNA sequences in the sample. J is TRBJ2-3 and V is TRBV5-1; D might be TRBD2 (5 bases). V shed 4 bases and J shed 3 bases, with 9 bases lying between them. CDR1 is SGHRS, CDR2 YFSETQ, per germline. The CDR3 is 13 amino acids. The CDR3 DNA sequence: TGCGCCAGCAGCCGGGATAGTACAGATACGCAGTATTTT. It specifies CASSRDSTDTQYF.

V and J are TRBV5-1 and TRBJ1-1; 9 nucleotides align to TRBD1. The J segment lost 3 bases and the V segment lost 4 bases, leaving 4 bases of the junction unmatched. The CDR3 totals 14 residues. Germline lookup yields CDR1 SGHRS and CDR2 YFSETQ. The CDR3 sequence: CASSPGQGHTEAFF. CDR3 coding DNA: TGCGCCAGCAGCCCGGGACAGGGACACACTGAAGCTTTCTTT.

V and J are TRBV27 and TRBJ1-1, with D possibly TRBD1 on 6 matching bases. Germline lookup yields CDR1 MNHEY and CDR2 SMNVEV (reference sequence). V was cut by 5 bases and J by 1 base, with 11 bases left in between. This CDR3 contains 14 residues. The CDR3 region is CASSTGSGNTEAFF. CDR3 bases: TGTGCCAGCAGTACAGGGTCAGGGAACACTGAAGCTTTCTTT.

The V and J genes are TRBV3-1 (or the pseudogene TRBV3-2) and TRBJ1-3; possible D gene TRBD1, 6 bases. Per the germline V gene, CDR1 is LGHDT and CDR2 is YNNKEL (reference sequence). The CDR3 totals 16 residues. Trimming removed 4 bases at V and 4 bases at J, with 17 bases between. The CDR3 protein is CASSPTGGASGNTIYF. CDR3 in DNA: TGTGCCAGCAGCCCGACCGGGGGGGCGTCAGGAAACACCATATATTTT.

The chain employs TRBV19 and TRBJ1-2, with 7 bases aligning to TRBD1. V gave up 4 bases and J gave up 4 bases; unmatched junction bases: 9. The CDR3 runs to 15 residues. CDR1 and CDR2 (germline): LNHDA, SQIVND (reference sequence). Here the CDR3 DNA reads TGTGCCAGTAGTAGCCACAGGGGCATCAGCTATGGCTACACCTTC. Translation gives CASSSHRGISYGYTF. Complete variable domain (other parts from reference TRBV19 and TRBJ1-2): DGGITQSPKYLFRKEGQNVTLSCEQNLNHDAMYWYRQDPGQGLRLIYYSQIVNDFQKGDIAEGYSVSREKKESFPLTVTSAQKNPTAFYLCASSSHRGISYGYTFGSGTRLTVV.

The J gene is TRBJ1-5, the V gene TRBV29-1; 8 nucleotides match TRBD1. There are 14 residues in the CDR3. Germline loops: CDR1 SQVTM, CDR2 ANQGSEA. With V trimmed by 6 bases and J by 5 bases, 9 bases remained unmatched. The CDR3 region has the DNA TGCAGCGTAACCCCAGGGGGCGCCGATCAGCCCCAGCATTTT. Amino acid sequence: CSVTPGGADQPQHF.

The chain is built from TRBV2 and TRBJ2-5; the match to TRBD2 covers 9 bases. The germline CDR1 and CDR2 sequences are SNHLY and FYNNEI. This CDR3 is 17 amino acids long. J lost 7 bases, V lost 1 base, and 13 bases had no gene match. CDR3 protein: CASSEGSGGPDQVTQYF. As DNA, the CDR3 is TGTGCCAGCAGTGAAGGAAGCGGGGGGCCCGATCAGGTGACCCAGTACTTC.

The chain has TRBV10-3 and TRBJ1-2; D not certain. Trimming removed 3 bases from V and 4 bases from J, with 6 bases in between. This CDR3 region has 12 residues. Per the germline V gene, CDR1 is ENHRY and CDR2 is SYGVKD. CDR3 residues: CAISDNIYGYTF. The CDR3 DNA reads TGTGCCATCAGTGATAACATCTATGGCTACACCTTC.

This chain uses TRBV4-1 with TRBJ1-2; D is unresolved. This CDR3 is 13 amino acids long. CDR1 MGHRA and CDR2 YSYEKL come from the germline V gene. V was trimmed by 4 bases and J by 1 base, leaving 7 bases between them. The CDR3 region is CASSLGSNYGYTF. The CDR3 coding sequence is TGCGCCAGCAGCCTGGGGAGTAACTATGGCTACACCTTC.

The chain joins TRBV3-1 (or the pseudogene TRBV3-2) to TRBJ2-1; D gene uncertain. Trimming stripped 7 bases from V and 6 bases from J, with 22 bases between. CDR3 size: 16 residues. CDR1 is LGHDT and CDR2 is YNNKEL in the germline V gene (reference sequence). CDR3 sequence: CASISTRGGGFNEQFF. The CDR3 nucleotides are TGTGCCAGCATCTCGACCCGCGGTGGCGGTTTCAATGAGCAGTTCTTC.

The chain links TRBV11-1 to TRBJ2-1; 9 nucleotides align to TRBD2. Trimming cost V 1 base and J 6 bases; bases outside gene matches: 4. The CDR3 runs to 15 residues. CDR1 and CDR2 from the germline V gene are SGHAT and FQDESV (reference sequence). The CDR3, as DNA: TGTGCCAGCAGCTTAGGAGCGGGGGGCCGCAATGAGCAGTTCTTC. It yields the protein CASSLGAGGRNEQFF.

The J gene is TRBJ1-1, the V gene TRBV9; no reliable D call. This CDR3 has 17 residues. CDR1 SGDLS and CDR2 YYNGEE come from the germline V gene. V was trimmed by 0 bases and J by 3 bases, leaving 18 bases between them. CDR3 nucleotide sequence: TGTGCCAGCAGCGTAGATGGTTTGGGTGGGCCTGACACTGAAGCTTTCTTT. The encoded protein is CASSVDGLGGPDTEAFF.

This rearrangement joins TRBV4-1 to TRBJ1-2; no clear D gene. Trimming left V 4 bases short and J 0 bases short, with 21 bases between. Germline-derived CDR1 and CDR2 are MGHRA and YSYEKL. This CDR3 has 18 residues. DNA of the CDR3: TGCGCCAGCAGCCCGAGTTACTTAGCGTTAAATGCTAACTATGGCTACACCTTC. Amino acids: CASSPSYLALNANYGYTF.

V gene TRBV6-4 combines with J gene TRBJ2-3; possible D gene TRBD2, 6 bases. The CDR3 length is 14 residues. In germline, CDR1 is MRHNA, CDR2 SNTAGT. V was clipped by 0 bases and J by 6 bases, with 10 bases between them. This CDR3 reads CASSDSGGPDTQYF. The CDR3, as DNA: TGTGCCAGCAGTGACTCAGGAGGGCCGGATACGCAGTATTTT.

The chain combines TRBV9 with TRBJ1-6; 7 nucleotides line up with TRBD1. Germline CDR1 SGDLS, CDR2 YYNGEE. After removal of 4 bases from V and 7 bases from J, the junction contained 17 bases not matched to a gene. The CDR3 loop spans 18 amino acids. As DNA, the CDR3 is TGTGCCAGCAGCAGCCCTCGGTCGGAGGGGGCGGGAAATTCACCCCTCCACTTT. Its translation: CASSSPRSEGAGNSPLHF.

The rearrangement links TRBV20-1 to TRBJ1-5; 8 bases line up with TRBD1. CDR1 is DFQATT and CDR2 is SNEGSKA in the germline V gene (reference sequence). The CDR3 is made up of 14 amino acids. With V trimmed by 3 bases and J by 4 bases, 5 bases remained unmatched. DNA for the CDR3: TGCAGTGCTAGTGCAGGGGGCGGGAATCAGCCCCAGCATTTT. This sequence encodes CSASAGGGNQPQHF.

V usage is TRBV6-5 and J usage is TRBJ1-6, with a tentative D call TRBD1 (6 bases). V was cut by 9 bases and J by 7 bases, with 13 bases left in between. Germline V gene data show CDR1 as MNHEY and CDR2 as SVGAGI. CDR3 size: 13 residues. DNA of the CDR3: TGTGCCAGTGGGGGCTCTGGGAATTCACCCCTCCACTTT. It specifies CASGGSGNSPLHF.